This T cell receptor beta chain came from a study of human T cells and chemical hapten exposure. The V gene's germline CDR1 is SGHTA and CDR2 FQGNSA. There are 14 residues in the CDR3. Deletions cut 2 bases from V and 4 bases from J, with 11 bases between. TCRdb itself ran the RACE reads through MiXCR, one entry per CDR3 protein. In the table there are a few hundred thousand distinct CDR3 sequences, 8.6% of which are singletons. The time point: pre-sensitization, week 0. Treatment given: therapeutic diphenylcyclopropenone sensitization with weekly scalp DPC. The TCR originated in a woman in her forties with alopecia areata. Some clones in this sample may be carry-over from other donors' samples. The material sequenced was whole blood, taken in connection with sensitization to the hapten diphenylcyclopropenone (DPC). The V and J genes are TRBV7-2 and TRBJ1-2; TRBD1 is a possible D gene (5 bases). Written as DNA, the CDR3 is TGTGCCAGCAGCTTACGTCGGGACGGCTATGGCTACACCTTC. This sequence encodes CASSLRRDGYGYTF.